Sequencing of this T cell receptor (beta chain) was carried out in a study of CD8 T cells in ankylosing spondylitis. Study-level findings and limits: Disease-linked clones proved CD8+ and comparatively uncommon in peripheral blood. Reportedly, significant enrichment of disease-linked clones occurred in matched ankylosing spondylitis synovial fluid. In reactive arthritis synovial fluid and blood, some motif variants had been reported before.

This CDR3 has 14 amino acids. Losses at the gene ends were 2 bases for V and 2 bases for J; bases not matched to a gene: 3. Per germline, CDR1 DFQATT and CDR2 SNEGSKA (reference sequence). The sample holds many counts of this clonotype. Antigen unknown. Quantitative 5'-RACE with molecular barcodes was used to make the TCR beta libraries. TCRdb fed the 5' RACE reads into MiXCR, producing one record per CDR3 protein. The repertoire holds about 27,000 distinct CDR3 sequences, with roughly 8.6% as singletons. The chain is built from TRBV20-1 and TRBJ2-7, with TRBD1 matching 10 bases. The source is a male donor with ankylosing spondylitis or in good health (not recorded which). Sequenced sample: blood. The CDR3 DNA reads as TGCAGTGCTAGAACCGGGACAGGGGCCTACGAGCAGTACTTC. Its protein is CSARTGTGAYEQYF.